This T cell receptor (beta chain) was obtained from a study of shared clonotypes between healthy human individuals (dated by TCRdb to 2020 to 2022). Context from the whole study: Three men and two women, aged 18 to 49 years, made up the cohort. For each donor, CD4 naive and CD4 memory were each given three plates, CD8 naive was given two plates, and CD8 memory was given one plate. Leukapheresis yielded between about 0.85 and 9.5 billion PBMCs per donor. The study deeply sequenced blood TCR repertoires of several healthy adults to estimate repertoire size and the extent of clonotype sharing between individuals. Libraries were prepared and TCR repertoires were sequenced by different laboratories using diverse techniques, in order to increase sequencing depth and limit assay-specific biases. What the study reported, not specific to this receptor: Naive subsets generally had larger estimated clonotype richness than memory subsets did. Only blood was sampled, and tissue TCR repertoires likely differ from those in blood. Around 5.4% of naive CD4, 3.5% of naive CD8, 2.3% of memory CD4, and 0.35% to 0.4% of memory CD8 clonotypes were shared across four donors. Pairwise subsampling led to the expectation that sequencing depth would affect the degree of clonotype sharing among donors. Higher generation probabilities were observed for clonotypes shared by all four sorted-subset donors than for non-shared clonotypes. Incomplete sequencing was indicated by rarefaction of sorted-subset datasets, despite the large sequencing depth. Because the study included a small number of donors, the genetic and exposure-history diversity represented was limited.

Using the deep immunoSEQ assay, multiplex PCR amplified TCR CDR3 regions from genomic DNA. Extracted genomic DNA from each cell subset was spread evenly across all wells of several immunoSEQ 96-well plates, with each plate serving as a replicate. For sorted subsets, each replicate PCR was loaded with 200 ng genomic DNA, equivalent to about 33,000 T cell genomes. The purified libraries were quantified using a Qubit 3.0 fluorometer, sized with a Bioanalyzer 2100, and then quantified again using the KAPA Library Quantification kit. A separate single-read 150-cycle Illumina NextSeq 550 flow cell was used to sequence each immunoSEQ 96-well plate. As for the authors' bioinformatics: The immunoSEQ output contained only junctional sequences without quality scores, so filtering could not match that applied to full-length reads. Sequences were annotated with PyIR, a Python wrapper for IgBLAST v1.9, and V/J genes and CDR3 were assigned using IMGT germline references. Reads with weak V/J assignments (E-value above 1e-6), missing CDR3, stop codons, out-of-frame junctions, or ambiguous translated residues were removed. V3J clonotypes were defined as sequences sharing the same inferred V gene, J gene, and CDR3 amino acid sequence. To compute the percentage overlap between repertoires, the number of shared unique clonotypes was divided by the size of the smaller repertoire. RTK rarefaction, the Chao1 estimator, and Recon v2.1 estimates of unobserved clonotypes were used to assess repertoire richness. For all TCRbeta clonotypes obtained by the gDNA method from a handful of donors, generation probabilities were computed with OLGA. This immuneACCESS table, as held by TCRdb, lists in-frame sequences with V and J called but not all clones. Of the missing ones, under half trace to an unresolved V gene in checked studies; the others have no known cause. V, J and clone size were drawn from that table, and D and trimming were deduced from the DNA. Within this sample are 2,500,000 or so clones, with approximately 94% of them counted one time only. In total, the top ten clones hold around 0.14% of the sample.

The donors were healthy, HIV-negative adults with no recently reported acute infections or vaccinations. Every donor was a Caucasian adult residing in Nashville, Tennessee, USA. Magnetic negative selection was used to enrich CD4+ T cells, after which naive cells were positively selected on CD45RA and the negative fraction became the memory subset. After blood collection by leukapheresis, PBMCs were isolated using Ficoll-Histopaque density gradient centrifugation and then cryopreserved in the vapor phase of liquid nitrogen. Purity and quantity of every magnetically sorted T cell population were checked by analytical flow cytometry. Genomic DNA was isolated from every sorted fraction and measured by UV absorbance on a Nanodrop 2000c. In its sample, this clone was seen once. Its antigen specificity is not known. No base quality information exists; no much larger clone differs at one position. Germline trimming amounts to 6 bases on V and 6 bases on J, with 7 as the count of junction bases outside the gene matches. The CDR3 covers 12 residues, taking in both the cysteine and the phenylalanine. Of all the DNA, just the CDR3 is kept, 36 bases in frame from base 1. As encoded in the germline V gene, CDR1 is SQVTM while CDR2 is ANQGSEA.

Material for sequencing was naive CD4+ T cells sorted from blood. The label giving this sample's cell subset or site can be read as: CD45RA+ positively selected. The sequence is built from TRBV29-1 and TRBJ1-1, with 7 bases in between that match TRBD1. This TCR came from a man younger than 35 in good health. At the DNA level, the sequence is TGCAGCGTCCGACAGGGAGGATCTGAAGCTTTCTTT. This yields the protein CSVRQGGSEAFF.